Below, 26 T cell receptor beta chains from the same sample are listed, as sequenced in a study of blood T cell repertoires in COVID-19. Assay used: immunoSEQ multiplex PCR; TCRdb lists only in-frame clones, some missing. The data hold about 150,000 clones, with around 86% observed a single time. The sample was peripheral blood. The receptors originated from a man aged 70-80 years with acute or convalescent COVID-19.

V gene TRBV7-2 combines with J gene TRBJ2-3; 9 bases are a match to TRBD2. The CDR3 extends over 19 amino acids. V dropped 4 bases and J dropped 2; count of bases not matched to a gene: 16. Germline values: CDR1 SGHTA, CDR2 FQGNSA. The CDR3 DNA reads as TGTGCCAGCAGCTCCCGCGGGCTAAGGGCTAGCGGGACCACAGATACGCAGTATTTT. Its translation is CASSSRGLRASGTTDTQYF.

The CDR3 here is CASSYGGGGGGTEAFF. CDR3 DNA sequence: TGTGCCAGCAGTTACGGCGGGGGCGGGGGAGGCACTGAAGCTTTCTTT. The J gene is TRBJ1-1, the V gene TRBV6-2 or TRBV6-3, with D perhaps TRBD1 (6 bases). Germline assignment: CDR1 MNHEY and CDR2 SVGEGT. V was pared by 2 bases and J by 4 bases, with 17 bases between. The CDR3 covers 16 residues.

The V and J genes are TRBV7-9 and TRBJ2-5; TRBD2 aligns across 16 bases. With 5 bases clipped from V and 4 bases from J, the junction kept 7 bases outside the gene matches. Germline-derived CDR1 and CDR2 are SEHNR and FQNEAQ (reference sequence). The CDR3 is 17 amino acids. The CDR3 sequence is CASSIGTSGRGGETQYF. CDR3 bases: TGTGCCAGCAGCATAGGGACTAGCGGGAGGGGAGGAGAGACCCAGTACTTC.

The V gene is TRBV11-2, the J gene TRBJ2-3, with D maybe TRBD2 (5 bases). V was trimmed by 5 bases and J by 2 bases, leaving 11 bases between them. This CDR3 spans 14 amino acids. CDR1 and CDR2 from the germline V gene are SGHAT and FQNNGV. CDR3 sequence: CASSPLVVTDTQYF. The CDR3 DNA is TGTGCCAGCAGCCCACTAGTAGTCACAGATACGCAGTATTTT.

V usage is TRBV4-1 and J usage is TRBJ2-1; 7 nucleotides match TRBD2. The CDR3 extends over 17 amino acids. Germline-derived CDR1 and CDR2 are MGHRA and YSYEKL. The junction had 8 bases not matched to a gene; V was cut back by 3 bases and J by 0 bases. Written as DNA, the CDR3 is TGCGCCAGCAGCCACTTCGGGGGAGGGCCCTCCTACAATGAGCAGTTCTTC. Its translation is CASSHFGGGPSYNEQFF.

The chain carries TRBV5-4 and TRBJ2-2; TRBD2 matches 9 bases. The V segment lost 4 bases and the J segment 6 bases; nucleotides outside the gene matches: 4. Germline V gene lookup returns CDR1 SGHNT and CDR2 YYREEE (reference sequence). This CDR3 is 14 amino acids long. The CDR3 sequence is CASSPGLAPGELFF. As DNA, the CDR3 is TGTGCCAGCAGCCCGGGACTAGCTCCCGGGGAGCTGTTTTTT.

The CDR3 is CASSYSIAGRGGYTF. The CDR3 nucleotides are TGTGCCAGCAGTTACTCTATCGCAGGGAGGGGTGGCTACACCTTC. The genes are TRBV6-5 and TRBJ1-2, with D tentatively TRBD1 (5 bases). Germline-derived CDR1 and CDR2 are MNHEY and SVGAGI. The CDR3 covers 15 residues. Trimming took off 0 bases at V and 7 bases at J, with 15 bases between the two ends.

The chain uses TRBV19 and TRBJ2-7, with 8 bases identical to TRBD1. Germline trimming cut 3 bases from V and 6 bases from J; bases unmatched to any gene: 10. The CDR3 extends over 15 amino acids. Germline values: CDR1 LNHDA, CDR2 SQIVND (reference sequence). The CDR3 spells CASSMQGAGVGEQYF. CDR3 in DNA: TGTGCCAGTAGTATGCAGGGGGCCGGTGTAGGCGAGCAGTACTTC.

This clone was recorded once. The CDR3 here is CASSSIKAGGGNEQFF. In DNA, the CDR3 is TGTGCCAGCAGCTCGATTAAGGCGGGAGGAGGCAATGAGCAGTTCTTC. The V gene is TRBV11-1, the J gene TRBJ2-1; 8 nucleotides line up with TRBD2. The CDR3 consists of 16 residues. J was trimmed by 6 bases and V by 4 bases; bases with no gene match: 11. Germline assignment: CDR1 SGHAT and CDR2 FQDESV (reference sequence).

The sample holds one count of this clone. The rearrangement joins TRBV5-1 to TRBJ2-7, with D possibly being TRBD2 (6 bases). CDR3 length equals 14 residues. Germline V gene lookup returns CDR1 SGHRS and CDR2 YFSETQ. V shed 1 base and J shed 6 bases, with 14 bases lying between them. The DNA of the CDR3 is TGCGCCAGCAGCTTGTCGACTAGATCAATCGAGCAGTACTTC. It encodes CASSLSTRSIEQYF.

The chain combines TRBV2 with TRBJ2-3, with 16 bases that match TRBD2. J lost 6 bases, V lost 3 bases, and 9 bases had no gene match. CDR1 and CDR2 (germline): SNHLY, FYNNEI. The CDR3 covers 18 residues. The DNA for the CDR3 is TGTGCCAGCAGTGAGGGGACTAGCGGGAGGGCCCTCAAGGATACGCAGTATTTT. This sequence encodes CASSEGTSGRALKDTQYF.

This sequence joins TRBV18 and TRBJ2-7; 9 positions agree with TRBD2. The CDR3 extends over 16 amino acids. Germline V gives CDR1 KGHSH, CDR2 LQKENI. The junction had 5 bases not matched to a gene; V was cut back by 1 base and J by 1 base. The CDR3 sequence: CASSPQREALSYEQYF. The CDR3 coding sequence is TGTGCCAGCTCACCACAGCGGGAGGCCCTTTCCTACGAGCAGTACTTC.

CDR3 nucleotides: TGCGCCAGCAGGGCGGGAGTAGAGACCCAGTACTTC. Protein product: CASRAGVETQYF. The rearrangement links TRBV5-1 to TRBJ2-5; TRBD2 agrees at 7 bases. CDR3 length: 12 amino acids. The V segment lost 5 bases and the J segment 4 bases; nucleotides outside the gene matches: 2. Germline V CDR1 and CDR2: SGHRS, YFSETQ.

This chain joins TRBV15 and TRBJ2-3; D is uncertain. The V and J ends lost 0 bases and 1 base respectively, with 5 bases between them. The length of the CDR3 is 14 residues. Germline V gene sequence: CDR1 LNHNV, CDR2 YYDKDF (reference sequence). The CDR3 is CATSRDRGTDTQYF. In DNA, the CDR3 is TGTGCCACCAGCAGAGATCGGGGCACAGATACGCAGTATTTT.

V gene TRBV4-3 combines with J gene TRBJ2-1; 10 bases match TRBD2. Per the germline V gene, CDR1 is LGHNA and CDR2 is YSLEER. The CDR3 totals 15 residues. V shed 6 bases and J 7 bases; nucleotides not matched to a gene: 9. The CDR3 here is CASRLLAGSGNEQFF. The DNA for the CDR3 is TGCGCCAGCAGGCTACTAGCGGGATCAGGGAATGAGCAGTTCTTC.

The CDR3 here is CASSHYRGGYGYTF. CDR3 DNA: TGTGCCAGCAGCCACTACAGGGGAGGCTATGGCTACACCTTC. The chain couples TRBV14 to TRBJ1-2; TRBD1 agrees at 7 bases. Losses at the gene ends were 3 bases for V and 4 bases for J; bases not matched to a gene: 5. CDR3 size: 14 residues. In germline, CDR1 is SGHDN, CDR2 FVKESK.

This sequence joins TRBV11-2 and TRBJ2-2, with 11 nucleotides matching TRBD2. Losses at the gene ends were 1 base for V and 7 bases for J; bases not matched to a gene: 8. This CDR3 is built from 17 residues. Germline values: CDR1 SGHAT, CDR2 FQNNGV. CDR3 bases: TGTGCCAGCAGCTTAGTAGGCCTAGCGGGAGGTCACGGGGAGCTGTTTTTT. This encodes CASSLVGLAGGHGELFF.

DNA of the CDR3: TGTGCCAGCAGTAACAGCGGTCCGGCCTACACCGGGGAGCTGTTTTTT. Translated: CASSNSGPAYTGELFF. The chain has TRBV6-2 or TRBV6-3 and TRBJ2-2; D may be TRBD2 (5 bases). The length of the CDR3 is 16 residues. The germline V gene has CDR1 MNHEY and CDR2 SVGEGT. V lost 5 bases to trimming and J lost 3 bases, with 16 bases between them.

A remark on this clone: Other nucleotide sequences from this sample produce the same CDR3. The chain links TRBV5-5 to TRBJ1-1, with no clear D. CDR1 and CDR2 from the germline V gene are SGHKS and YYEKEE (reference sequence). V was trimmed by 0 bases and J by 3 bases, leaving 6 bases between them. CDR3 length: 13 residues. The CDR3 spells CASSLAGDTEAFF. The CDR3 nucleotides are TGTGCCAGCAGCTTGGCCGGGGACACTGAAGCTTTCTTT.

The rearrangement uses TRBV6-5 and TRBJ2-3; 11 bases map to TRBD2. This CDR3 comprises 15 residues. In germline, CDR1 is MNHEY, CDR2 SVGAGI. After removal of 5 bases from V and 3 bases from J, the junction contained 4 bases not matched to a gene. Written as DNA, the CDR3 is TGTGCCAGCAGTCAGATAGCGGGAGGGACAGATACGCAGTATTTT. It codes for CASSQIAGGTDTQYF.

The J gene is TRBJ2-2, the V gene TRBV5-1, with 11 bases lining up with TRBD1. The CDR3 runs 15 residues. The germline gives CDR1 SGHRS, CDR2 YFSETQ. With V trimmed by 4 bases and J by 7 bases, 6 bases remained unmatched. CDR3 region: CASSQGQGAIGELFF. The CDR3 DNA sequence: TGCGCCAGCAGCCAAGGACAGGGGGCCATCGGGGAGCTGTTTTTT.

This sequence joins TRBV7-6 and TRBJ2-3, with TRBD2 matching 10 bases. V shed 3 bases, J shed 4 bases, and the junction held 7 bases outside the gene matches. Germline values: CDR1 SGHVS, CDR2 FNYEAQ. CDR3 length equals 16 residues. The CDR3 sequence is CASSFRASGSADTQYF. As DNA, the CDR3 is TGTGCCAGCAGCTTTCGAGCTAGCGGGAGTGCAGATACGCAGTATTTT. Full variable domain (missing parts from reference TRBV7-6 and TRBJ2-3): GAGVSQSPRYKVTKRGQDVALRCDPISGHVSLYWYRQALGQGPEFLTYFNYEAQQDKSGLPNDRFSAERPEGSISTLTIQRTEQRDSAMYRCASSFRASGSADTQYFGPGTRLTVL.

The chain uses TRBV19 and TRBJ2-5, with 7 bases lining up with TRBD1. Germline CDR1 LNHDA, CDR2 SQIVND (reference sequence). This CDR3 has 14 residues. Trimming took 3 bases from V and 2 from J; bases not matched to a gene: 3. The CDR3 reads CASSIGQDQETQYF. CDR3 DNA sequence: TGTGCCAGTAGTATTGGACAGGATCAAGAGACCCAGTACTTC. Variable domain in full (rest from reference TRBV19 and TRBJ2-5): DGGITQSPKYLFRKEGQNVTLSCEQNLNHDAMYWYRQDPGQGLRLIYYSQIVNDFQKGDIAEGYSVSREKKESFPLTVTSAQKNPTAFYLCASSIGQDQETQYFGPGTRLLVL.

Remarks on this clone: This sample also contains other DNA sequences that code for the same CDR3. The V gene is TRBV5-1, the J gene TRBJ1-4; 8 bases match TRBD1. J was trimmed by 5 bases and V by 4 bases; bases with no gene match: 4. Germline-derived CDR1 and CDR2 are SGHRS and YFSETQ. There are 14 residues in the CDR3. As DNA, the CDR3 is TGCGCCAGCAGCCTTGGACAGGGAAATGAAAAACTGTTTTTT. This codes for CASSLGQGNEKLFF.

This clone was found once. This rearrangement joins TRBV3-1 (or the pseudogene TRBV3-2) to TRBJ2-3; D is possibly TRBD2 (6 bases). From germline, CDR1 is LGHDT and CDR2 YNNKEL (reference sequence). Between the trimmed V and J ends, which lost 4 bases and 3 bases, there was a span of 20 bases. The CDR3 consists of 17 residues. The CDR3 region is CASSLPFSGGRTDTQYF. In DNA form, the CDR3 reads TGTGCCAGCAGCCTTCCCTTTTCAGGTGGGAGGACAGATACGCAGTATTTT.

This clone was counted a few times. The chain is built from TRBV2 and TRBJ1-1, with D tentatively TRBD1 (5 bases). V lost 5 bases to trimming and J lost 0 bases, with 10 bases between them. The CDR3 sequence is 14 residues long. Germline V gene sequence: CDR1 SNHLY, CDR2 FYNNEI. The chain's CDR3 is CASSRKGMNTEAFF. As DNA, the CDR3 is TGTGCCAGCAGTCGGAAGGGGATGAACACTGAAGCTTTCTTT. The complete variable domain, with remaining parts taken from reference TRBV2 and TRBJ1-1, reads EPEVTQTPSHQVTQMGQEVILRCVPISNHLYFYWYRQILGQKVEFLVSFYNNEISEKSEIFDDQFSVERPDGSNFTLKIRSTKLEDSAMYFCASSRKGMNTEAFFGQGTRLTVV.